The subject of this entry is one T cell receptor beta chain. This entry comes from a study of blood T cell repertoires in COVID-19. Turning to the study itself: PBMCs, B-cell-depleted T cells, or T cells provided the cDNA or gDNA that made up the material.

This CDR3 region has 15 residues. Germline V gene sequence: CDR1 SNHLY, CDR2 FYNNEI. Trimming left V 6 bases short and J 0 bases short, with 9 bases between. Sequencing was performed with immunoSEQ multiplex PCR; in TCRdb, only in-frame clones are kept and a portion is missing. In the table there are 270,000 or so clones, about 91% of which are singletons. The chain has TRBV2 and TRBJ1-6; D is unresolved. This sequence originates from a woman aged 40 to 50 with acute COVID-19. The sample was PBMCs or T cells enriched from blood (not recorded which). CDR3 in DNA: TGTGCCAGCAGCATTGGGAGCTCCTATAATTCACCCCTCCACTTT. Translated, it gives CASSIGSSYNSPLHF.